Listed below are T cell receptor beta chains from one sample, sequenced in a study of radiation and T cells in renal cell carcinoma. Repertoires were generated with immunoSEQ multiplex PCR, while TCRdb's copy carries only in-frame clones and drops some. The sample yields about 140,000 clones, approximately 87% seen once. Here the sequenced sample was blood, taken from a patient whose treatment included radiotherapy and nephrectomy. These receptors originate from a woman aged 50 to 65 with renal cell carcinoma. The CDR3 runs from the conserved cysteine through the conserved F or W. D genes are given only for firm matches. Only some rows state a clone size, as once, few, many or a class for expanded clones.

TRBJ1-6 . 15 . TRBV6-1 TGTGCCAGCAGTGAAGCGCCTGGCAATGGTTCACCCCTCCACTTT CASSEAPGNGSPLHF
TRBJ2-2 once 13 . TRBV11-1 TGTGCCAGCAGCTTTTCCAACACCGGGGAGCTGTTTTTT CASSFSNTGELFF
TRBJ1-1 . 11 TRBD1 TRBV6-1 TGTGCCAGCAGTGAGGACAGGCGGCTGGTCTTT CASSEDRRLVF
TRBJ2-5 once 13 TRBD2 TRBV4-3 TGCGCCAGCAGCACGGCGGGAGGGGAGACCCAGTACTTC CASSTAGGETQYF
TRBJ1-1 . 17 . TRBV18 TGTGCCAGCTCACCATATCAGCTCGGCAGCTTGAACACTGAAGCTTTCTTT CASSPYQLGSLNTEAFF
TRBJ2-3 . 14 . TRBV29-1 TGCAGCGTTGGGGATGTGACAGGTGCGCTTACGCAGTATTTT CSVGDVTGALTQYF
TRBJ1-6 few 11 . TRBV5-8 TGTGCCAGCAGCTTAAATTCACCCCTCCACTTT CASSLNSPLHF
TRBJ2-7 . 12 TRBD1 TRBV7-9 TGTGCCAGCAGCTTGGTGGCAGGGGGCAAGTACTTC CASSLVAGGKYF
TRBJ1-2 . 13 . TRBV6-5 TGTGCCAGCAGTAAGGGGGGCTACTATGGCTACACCTTC CASSKGGYYGYTF
TRBJ2-2 . 15 . TRBV5-1 TGCGCCAGCAGCTTGGCGGGTGAGGGCACCGGGGAGCTGTTTTTT CASSLAGEGTGELFF
TRBJ1-2 . 14 TRBD1 TRBV30 TGTGCCTGGAGTACAACGCGGACAGGGGTCGGCTACACCTTC CAWSTTRTGVGYTF
TRBJ2-1 . 15 . TRBV19 TGTGCCAGTAATCCTCGGGGTATCTACTACAATGAGCAGTTCTTC CASNPRGIYYNEQFF
TRBJ1-1 . 13 . TRBV9 TGTGCCAGCAGCCCCCCGGGGTGGACTGAAGCTTTCTTT CASSPPGWTEAFF
TRBJ2-5 . 14 . TRBV30 TGTGCCTGGTCCCGGGGGCAAGGACAAGAGACCCAGTACTTC CAWSRGQGQETQYF
TRBJ2-3 many 14 . TRBV11-3 TGTGCCAGCAGCGCGCGATCCCCGCCGGATACGCAGTATTTT CASSARSPPDTQYF
TRBJ1-1 . 14 TRBD1 TRBV5-1 TGCGCCAGCACCTTGACAGGGGTGAACACTGAAGCTTTCTTT CASTLTGVNTEAFF
TRBJ1-4 . 17 TRBD1 TRBV5-8 TGTGCCAGCAGCGCCCGGGACAGCCTTGCAACTAATGAAAAACTGTTTTTT CASSARDSLATNEKLFF
TRBJ1-2 many 11 . TRBV28 TGTGCCAGTCATAACGGATATGGCTACACCTTC CASHNGYGYTF
TRBJ1-4 . 15 . TRBV7-2 TGTGCCAGCAGCTTGGCAGGGGTCCAGAATGAAAAACTGTTTTTT CASSLAGVQNEKLFF
TRBJ1-1 . 16 . TRBV4-3 TGCGCCAGCAGCCAAGACACCGCAGAGGGGAACACTGAAGCTTTCTTT CASSQDTAEGNTEAFF
TRBJ1-2 . 16 . TRBV4-3 TGCGCCAGCAGCCAAGAGGCAGCAGACGCCGACGGGGGCTACACCTTC CASSQEAADADGGYTF
TRBJ2-2 . 15 . TRBV28 TGTGCCAGCAGTTTCGGGGGAGCGGGCACCGGGGAGCTGTTTTTT CASSFGGAGTGELFF
TRBJ2-3 . 13 . TRBV6-5 TGTGCCAGCAGTTCAGGAGGGCCAGATACGCAGTATTTT CASSSGGPDTQYF
TRBJ2-1 . 13 TRBD1 TRBV6-5 TGTGCCAGCAGACTCAGCAGGGGGAACGAGCAGTTCTTC CASRLSRGNEQFF
TRBJ2-1 . 13 . TRBV7-2 TGTGCCAGCAGCTTAGGGTTCTACAATGAGCAGTTCTTC CASSLGFYNEQFF
TRBJ1-3 . 16 . TRBV7-2 TGTGCCAGCAGCTTAGGCACGGGGAACTCTGGAAACACCATATATTTT CASSLGTGNSGNTIYF
TRBJ2-5 . 16 TRBD1 TRBV23-1 TGCGCCAGCAGTCAATCGCCGGGACAGCTACAAGAGACCCAGTACTTC CASSQSPGQLQETQYF
TRBJ2-7 few 15 . TRBV7-9 TGTGCCAGCAGCCACAAAACAGGGTCTTACTACGAGCAGTACTTC CASSHKTGSYYEQYF
TRBJ1-2 . 14 TRBD1 TRBV10-3 TGTGCCATCAGGGAGGACAGGGTGTACTATGGCTACACCTTC CAIREDRVYYGYTF
TRBJ2-2 . 13 . TRBV7-9 TGTGCCAGCAGCTCACTGGACACCGGGGAGCTGTTTTTT CASSSLDTGELFF
TRBJ2-7 . 11 . TRBV20-1 TGCAGTGCTAGTGGCAGGCTGGAGCAGTACTTC CSASGRLEQYF
TRBJ2-5 . 14 . TRBV12-2 TGTGCAAGTCGCCCCGACTACCAAGAAGAGACCCAGTACTTC CASRPDYQEETQYF
TRBJ2-1 . 11 . TRBV4-3 TGCGCCAGCAGCCGTTACAATGAGCAGTTCTTC CASSRYNEQFF
TRBJ2-7 . 13 . TRBV7-8 TGTGCCAGCAGCTTAAGTTCAGCAAACGAGCAGTACTTC CASSLSSANEQYF
TRBJ1-4 . 16 . TRBV21-1 TGTGCCAGCAGTCTTGCCCAAAAATCCGGGGCCAAGAAACTGTTTTTT CASSLAQKSGAKKLFF
TRBJ2-4 . 16 . TRBV29-1 TGCAGCGTTTTTATTCCTCCTCCAGCGGGCAAAAACATTCAGTACTTC CSVFIPPPAGKNIQYF
TRBJ2-7 . 12 TRBD2 TRBV5-6 TGTGCCAGCAAAGCGGGAGTAAGCGAGCAGTACTTC CASKAGVSEQYF
TRBJ2-7 once 13 . TRBV7-9 TGTGCCAGCAGCGACCGACCTCAGGCCGAGCAGTACTTC CASSDRPQAEQYF
TRBJ2-1 . 12 . TRBV5-5 TGTGCCAGCAGGTATACGGGGGGCGAGCAGTTCTTC CASRYTGGEQFF
TRBJ2-5 . 14 . TRBV7-9 TGTGCCAGCAGCTTAACGGGGGCTCAAGAGACCCAGTACTTC CASSLTGAQETQYF
TRBJ1-1 . 12 . TRBV9 TGTGCCAGCAGCGTAGATGGGACTGAAGCTTTCTTT CASSVDGTEAFF
TRBJ2-2 . 13 . TRBV9 TGTGCCAGCAGCGTAGCTTCCGCGGGGGAGCTGTTTTTT CASSVASAGELFF
TRBJ1-1 few 14 . TRBV29-1 TGCAGCGTTGATTTTAGGGTCAGGAGGAGTGAAGCTTTCTTT CSVDFRVRRSEAFF
TRBJ2-3 . 18 TRBD2 TRBV10-1 TGCGCCAGCAGTGCACTAGCGGGGAACGCACTGAGGACAGATACGCAGTATTTT CASSALAGNALRTDTQYF
TRBJ1-1 . 13 . TRBV14 TGTGCCAGCAGCCTCGATAGGAACACTGAAGCTTTCTTT CASSLDRNTEAFF
TRBJ2-1 . 15 . TRBV30 TGTGCCTGTATCGTTAGGGGGGAGGTTCGCAATGAGCAGTTCTTC CACIVRGEVRNEQFF
TRBJ2-2 once 16 . TRBV9 TGTGCCAGCAGCGTAGGAGGGACAAGAAATACCGGGGAGCTGTTTTTT CASSVGGTRNTGELFF